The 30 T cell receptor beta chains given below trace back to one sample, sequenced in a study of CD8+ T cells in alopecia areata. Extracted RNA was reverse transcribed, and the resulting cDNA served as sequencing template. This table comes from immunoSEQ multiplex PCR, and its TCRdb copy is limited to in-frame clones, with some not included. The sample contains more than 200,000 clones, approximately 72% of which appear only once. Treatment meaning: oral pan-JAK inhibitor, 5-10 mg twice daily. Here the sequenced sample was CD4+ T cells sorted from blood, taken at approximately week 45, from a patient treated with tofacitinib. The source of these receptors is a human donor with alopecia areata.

DNA of the CDR3: TGCGCCAGCAGCTTGTTCGGGGCGAACACCGGGGAGCTGTTTTTT. This translates into CASSLFGANTGELFF. The rearrangement links TRBV5-1 to TRBJ2-2, with D possibly being TRBD2 (5 bases). Germline-derived CDR1 and CDR2 are SGHRS and YFSETQ. The length of the CDR3 is 15 residues. V lost 1 base and J 0 bases, leaving 7 bases between the germline ends.

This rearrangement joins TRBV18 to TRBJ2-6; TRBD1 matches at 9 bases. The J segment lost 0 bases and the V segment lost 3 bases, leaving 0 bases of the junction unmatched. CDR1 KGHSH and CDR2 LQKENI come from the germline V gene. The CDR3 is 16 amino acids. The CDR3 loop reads CASSPGQGSGANVLTF. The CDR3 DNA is TGTGCCAGCTCACCGGGACAGGGCTCTGGGGCCAACGTCCTGACTTTC.

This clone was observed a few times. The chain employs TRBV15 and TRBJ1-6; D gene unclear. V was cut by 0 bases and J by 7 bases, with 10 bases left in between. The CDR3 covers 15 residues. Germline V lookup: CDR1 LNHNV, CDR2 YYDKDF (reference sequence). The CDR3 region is CATSREKVYNSPLHF. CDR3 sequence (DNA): TGTGCCACCAGCAGAGAGAAGGTTTACAATTCACCCCTCCACTTT. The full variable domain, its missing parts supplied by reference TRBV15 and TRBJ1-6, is DAMVIQNPRYQVTQFGKPVTLSCSQTLNHNVMYWYQQKSSQAPKLLFHYYDKDFNNEADTPDNFQSRRPNTSFCFLDIRSPGLGDTAMYLCATSREKVYNSPLHFGNGTRLTVT.

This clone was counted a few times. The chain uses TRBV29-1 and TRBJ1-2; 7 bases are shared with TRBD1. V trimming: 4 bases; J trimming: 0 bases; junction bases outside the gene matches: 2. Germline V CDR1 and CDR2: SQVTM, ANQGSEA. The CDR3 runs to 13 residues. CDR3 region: CSVGGQPNYGYTF. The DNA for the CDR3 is TGCAGCGTTGGGGGACAGCCTAACTATGGCTACACCTTC. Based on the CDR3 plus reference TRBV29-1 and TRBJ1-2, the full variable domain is SAVISQKPSRDICQRGTSLTIQCQVDSQVTMMFWYRQQPGQSLTLIATANQGSEATYESGFVIDKFPISRPNLTFSTLTVSNMSPEDSSIYLCSVGGQPNYGYTFGSGTRLTVV.

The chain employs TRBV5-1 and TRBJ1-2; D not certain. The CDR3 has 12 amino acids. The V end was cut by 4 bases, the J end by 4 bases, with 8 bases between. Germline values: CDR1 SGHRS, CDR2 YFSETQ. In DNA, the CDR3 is TGCGCCAGCAGCCCGACAAGCTATGGCTACACCTTC. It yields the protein CASSPTSYGYTF.

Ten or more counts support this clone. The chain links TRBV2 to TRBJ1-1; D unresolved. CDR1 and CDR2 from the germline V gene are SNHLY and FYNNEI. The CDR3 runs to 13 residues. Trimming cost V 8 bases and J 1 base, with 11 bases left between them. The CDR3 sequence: CASGRLGNTEAFF. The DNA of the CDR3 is TGTGCCAGCGGGAGACTAGGGAACACTGAAGCTTTCTTT.

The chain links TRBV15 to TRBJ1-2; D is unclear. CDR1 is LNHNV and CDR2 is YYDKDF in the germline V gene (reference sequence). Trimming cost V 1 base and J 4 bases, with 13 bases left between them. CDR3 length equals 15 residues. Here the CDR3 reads CATSRVDGELYGYTF. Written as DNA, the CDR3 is TGTGCCACCAGCAGAGTTGATGGAGAACTCTATGGCTACACCTTC.

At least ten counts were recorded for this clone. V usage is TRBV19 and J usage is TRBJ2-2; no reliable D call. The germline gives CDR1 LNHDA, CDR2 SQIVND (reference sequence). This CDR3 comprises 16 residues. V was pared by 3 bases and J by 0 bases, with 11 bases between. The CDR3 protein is CASSMIRVTNTGELFF. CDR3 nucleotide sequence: TGTGCCAGTAGTATGATCCGGGTTACGAACACCGGGGAGCTGTTTTTT.

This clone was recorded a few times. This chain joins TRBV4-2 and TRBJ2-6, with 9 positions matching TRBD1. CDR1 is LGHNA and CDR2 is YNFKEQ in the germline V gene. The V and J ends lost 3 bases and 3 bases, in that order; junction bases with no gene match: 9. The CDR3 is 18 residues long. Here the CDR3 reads CASSHGDRVVVGANVLTF. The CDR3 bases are TGTGCCAGCAGCCACGGGGACAGGGTAGTGGTTGGGGCCAACGTCCTGACTTTC.

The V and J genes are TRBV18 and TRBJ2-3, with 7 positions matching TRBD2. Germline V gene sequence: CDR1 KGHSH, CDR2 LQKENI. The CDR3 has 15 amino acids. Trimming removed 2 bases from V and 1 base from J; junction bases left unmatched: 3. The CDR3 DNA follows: TGTGCCAGCTCACCAACCAGCGGGGGCACAGATACGCAGTATTTT. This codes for CASSPTSGGTDTQYF.

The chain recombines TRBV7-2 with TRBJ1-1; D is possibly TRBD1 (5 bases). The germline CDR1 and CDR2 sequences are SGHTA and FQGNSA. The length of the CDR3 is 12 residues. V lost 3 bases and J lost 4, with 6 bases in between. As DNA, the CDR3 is TGTGCCAGCAGCTTGGGGCCCACTGAAGCTTTCTTT. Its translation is CASSLGPTEAFF.

CDR3 in amino acids: CASSPQGRNEKLFF. CDR3 sequence (DNA): TGTGCCAGCAGTCCACAGGGGAGGAATGAAAAACTGTTTTTT. The chain uses TRBV6-6 and TRBJ1-4; 7 bases are a match to TRBD1. This CDR3 comprises 14 residues. Germline V lookup: CDR1 MNHNY, CDR2 SVGAGI (reference sequence). The junction had 5 bases not matched to a gene; V was cut back by 5 bases and J by 5 bases.

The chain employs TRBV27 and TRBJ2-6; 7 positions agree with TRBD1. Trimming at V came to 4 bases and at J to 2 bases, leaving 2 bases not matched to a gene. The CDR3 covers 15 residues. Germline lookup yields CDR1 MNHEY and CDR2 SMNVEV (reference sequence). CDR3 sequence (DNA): TGTGCCAGCAGTTGGCAGGGGGCTGGGGCCAACGTCCTGACTTTC. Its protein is CASSWQGAGANVLTF.

CDR3 in amino acids: CASSLQKTYNEQFF. CDR3 DNA: TGTGCCAGTAGTCTACAGAAAACGTACAATGAGCAGTTCTTC. The chain has TRBV19 and TRBJ2-1; unclear D gene. The CDR3 has 14 amino acids. From germline, CDR1 is LNHDA and CDR2 SQIVND (reference sequence). Trimming left V 5 bases short and J 4 bases short, with 12 bases between. The full variable domain, its missing parts supplied by reference TRBV19 and TRBJ2-1, is DGGITQSPKYLFRKEGQNVTLSCEQNLNHDAMYWYRQDPGQGLRLIYYSQIVNDFQKGDIAEGYSVSREKKESFPLTVTSAQKNPTAFYLCASSLQKTYNEQFFGPGTRLTVL.

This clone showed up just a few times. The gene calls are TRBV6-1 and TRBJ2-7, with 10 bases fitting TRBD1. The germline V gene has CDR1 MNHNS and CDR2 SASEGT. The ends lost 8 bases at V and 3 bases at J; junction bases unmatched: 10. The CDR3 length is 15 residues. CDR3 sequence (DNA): TGTGCCAGCCTCCCTCCCGGGACAGGGGACTACGAGCAGTACTTC. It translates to CASLPPGTGDYEQYF.

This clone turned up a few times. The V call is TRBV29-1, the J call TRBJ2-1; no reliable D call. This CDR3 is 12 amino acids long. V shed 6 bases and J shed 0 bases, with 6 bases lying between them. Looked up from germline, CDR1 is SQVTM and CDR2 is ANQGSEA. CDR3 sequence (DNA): TGCAGCGTAAAGAGCTCCTACAATGAGCAGTTCTTC. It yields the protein CSVKSSYNEQFF.

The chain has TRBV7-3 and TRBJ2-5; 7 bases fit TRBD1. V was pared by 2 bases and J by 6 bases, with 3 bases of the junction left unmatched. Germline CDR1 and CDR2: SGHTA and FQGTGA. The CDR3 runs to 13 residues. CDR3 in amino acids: CASSLEGAQTQYF. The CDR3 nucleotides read TGTGCCAGCAGCTTAGAGGGGGCACAGACCCAGTACTTC.

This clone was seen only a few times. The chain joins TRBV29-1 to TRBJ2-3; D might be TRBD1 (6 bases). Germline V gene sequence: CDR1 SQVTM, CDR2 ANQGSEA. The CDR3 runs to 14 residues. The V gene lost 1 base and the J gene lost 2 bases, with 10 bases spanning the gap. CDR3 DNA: TGCAGCGTTGAAGGTGGGGGCTCCACAGATACGCAGTATTTT. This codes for CSVEGGGSTDTQYF.

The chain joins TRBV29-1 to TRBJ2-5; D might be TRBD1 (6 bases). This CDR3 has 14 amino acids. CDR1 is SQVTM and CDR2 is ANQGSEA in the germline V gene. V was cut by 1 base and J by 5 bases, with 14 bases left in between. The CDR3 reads CSVEVLGAGETQYF. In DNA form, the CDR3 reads TGCAGCGTTGAAGTTTTGGGGGCCGGTGAGACCCAGTACTTC.

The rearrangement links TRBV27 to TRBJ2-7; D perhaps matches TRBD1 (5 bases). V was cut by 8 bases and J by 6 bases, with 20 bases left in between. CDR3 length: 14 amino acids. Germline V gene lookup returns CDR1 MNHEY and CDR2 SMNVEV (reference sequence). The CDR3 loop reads CASSRRAGASEQYF. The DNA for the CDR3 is TGTGCCAGCTCCCGAAGGGCTGGGGCCTCCGAGCAGTACTTC.

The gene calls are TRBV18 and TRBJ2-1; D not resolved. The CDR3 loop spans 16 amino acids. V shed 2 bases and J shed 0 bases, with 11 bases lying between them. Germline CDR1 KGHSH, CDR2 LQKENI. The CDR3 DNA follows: TGTGCCAGCTCACCAATAAGGTCCCTCTCCTACAATGAGCAGTTCTTC. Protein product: CASSPIRSLSYNEQFF.

In DNA, the CDR3 is TGTGCCAGCAGTCTGGACAGGGCGCCCTCAGAGACCCAGTACTTC. Protein sequence: CASSLDRAPSETQYF. This chain connects TRBV2 to TRBJ2-5; 8 bases map to TRBD1. V gave up 5 bases and J gave up 4 bases; unmatched junction bases: 9. Germline assignment: CDR1 SNHLY and CDR2 FYNNEI. The CDR3 is 15 amino acids.

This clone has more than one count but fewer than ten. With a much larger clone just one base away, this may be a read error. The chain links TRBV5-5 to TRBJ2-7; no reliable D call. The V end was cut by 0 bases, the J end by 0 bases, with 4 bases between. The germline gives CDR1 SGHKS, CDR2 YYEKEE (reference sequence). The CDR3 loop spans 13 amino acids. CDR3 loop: CASSLDISYEQYF. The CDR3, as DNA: TGTGCCAGCAGCTTGGACATCTCCTACGAGCAGTACTTC.

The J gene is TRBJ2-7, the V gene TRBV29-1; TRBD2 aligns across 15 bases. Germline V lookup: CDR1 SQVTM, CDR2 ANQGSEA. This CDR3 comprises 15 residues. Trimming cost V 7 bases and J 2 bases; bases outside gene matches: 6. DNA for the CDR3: TGCAGCGCCGGGACTAGCGGGGGGATGACCTACGAGCAGTACTTC. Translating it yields CSAGTSGGMTYEQYF.

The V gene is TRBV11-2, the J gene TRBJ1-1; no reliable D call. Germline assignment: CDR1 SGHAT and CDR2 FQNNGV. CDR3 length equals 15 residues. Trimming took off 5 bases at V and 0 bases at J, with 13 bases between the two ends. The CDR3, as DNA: TGTGCCAGCAGCCCGGACCTGAGGTTGAACACTGAAGCTTTCTTT. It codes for CASSPDLRLNTEAFF.

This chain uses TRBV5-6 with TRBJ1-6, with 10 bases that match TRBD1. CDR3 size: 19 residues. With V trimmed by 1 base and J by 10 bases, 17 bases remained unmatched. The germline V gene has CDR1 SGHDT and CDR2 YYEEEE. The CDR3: CASSLSFIVGQGIRSPLHF. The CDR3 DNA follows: TGTGCCAGCAGCTTGAGTTTTATTGTGGGACAGGGGATACGGTCACCCCTCCACTTT.

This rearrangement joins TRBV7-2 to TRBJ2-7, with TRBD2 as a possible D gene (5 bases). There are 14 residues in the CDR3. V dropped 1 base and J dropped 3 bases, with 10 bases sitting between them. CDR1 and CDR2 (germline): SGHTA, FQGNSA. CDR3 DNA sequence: TGTGCCAGCAGCTTAGTAGAGGGAAACTACGAGCAGTACTTC. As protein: CASSLVEGNYEQYF.

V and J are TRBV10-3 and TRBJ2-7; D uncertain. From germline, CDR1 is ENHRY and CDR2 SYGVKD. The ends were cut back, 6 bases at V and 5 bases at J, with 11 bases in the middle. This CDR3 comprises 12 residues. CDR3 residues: CAIRSDGNEQYF. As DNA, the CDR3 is TGTGCCATCAGGTCCGACGGAAACGAGCAGTACTTC.

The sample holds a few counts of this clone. The DNA of the CDR3 is TGTGCCTGGAGAACAGGTGTCACTGAAGCTTTCTTT. Its translation is CAWRTGVTEAFF. The chain couples TRBV30 to TRBJ1-1, with a possible D match to TRBD1 (5 bases). V was shortened by 3 bases and J by 4 bases, with 9 bases between the two germline ends. Per germline, CDR1 GTSNPN and CDR2 SVGIG (reference sequence). This CDR3 is built from 12 residues.

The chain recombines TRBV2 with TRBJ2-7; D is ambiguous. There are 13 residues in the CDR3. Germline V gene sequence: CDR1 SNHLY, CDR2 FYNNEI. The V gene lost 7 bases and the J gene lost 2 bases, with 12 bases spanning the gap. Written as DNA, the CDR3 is TGTGCCAGCATTCCTGACGATACCTACGAGCAGTACTTC. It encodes CASIPDDTYEQYF.